This entry describes one T cell receptor beta chain. This specimen belongs to a study of blood T cell repertoires in COVID-19. The table came from immunoSEQ multiplex PCR; TCRdb's copy has only in-frame clones and leaves some out. The sample lists some 320,000 clones, roughly nine tenths occurring once. Trimming removed 6 bases at V and 0 bases at J, with 12 bases between. CDR1 and CDR2 from the germline V gene are MNHEY and SMNVEV (reference sequence). The CDR3 contains 15 residues. The material sequenced was PBMCs or T cells enriched from blood (not recorded which). The TCR sequence derives from a woman aged 45-65 years who had been exposed to COVID-19. The chain joins TRBV27 to TRBJ2-1; D is possibly TRBD2 (6 bases). The CDR3 loop reads CASSDDGSSYNEQFF. In DNA, the CDR3 is TGTGCCAGCAGCGACGACGGGAGCTCCTACAATGAGCAGTTCTTC.